This TCR beta chain was recovered during a study of T cells in Graves' hyperthyroidism and ophthalmopathy. This clonotype turned up a few times. TCR beta CDR3 sequences were amplified from RNA transcripts. First-round RT-PCR of the TCR CDR3 relied on the HTBI primer set. TCRdb processed the multiplex PCR reads anew with MiXCR; each CDR3 protein has one entry. The sample has approximately 300,000 distinct CDR3 sequences, roughly 20% seen once; the top ten hold under 40%. The clonotype was recovered from a man over 45 with Graves' ophthalmopathy. The specimen sequenced was blood.

The DNA for the CDR3 is TGTGCCAGCAGCCCCAGAGGGAGGGCCTTAGATACGCAGTATTTT. It specifies CASSPRGRALDTQYF. The chain couples TRBV3-1 to TRBJ2-3; 7 bases fit TRBD2. Germline CDR1 is LGHDT and CDR2 is YNNKEL (reference sequence). CDR3 length: 15 residues. With 4 bases clipped from V and 5 bases from J, the junction kept 9 bases outside the gene matches.